The source of this T cell receptor beta chain is a study of shared clonotypes between healthy human individuals. Study outcomes and limitations: Relative to their counterparts shared across all four donors, non-shared clonotypes exhibited diminished generation probabilities.

Only in-frame clones appear in the TCRdb table, and some are missing; sequencing was by immunoSEQ multiplex PCR. This repertoire shows approximately 2.4 million clones, 90% to 96% found once; its top ten account for 0.1% to 0.15%. A remark on this clone: As yet, its antigen is unknown. This same CDR3 is encoded by further DNA sequences in the sample.

CDR1 and CDR2 (germline): GTSNPN, SVGIG (reference sequence). V trimming: 4 bases; J trimming: 3 bases; junction bases outside the gene matches: 4. This CDR3 comprises 13 residues. The clonotype was recovered from a man between 18 and 35 years old in good health. The chain is built from TRBV30 and TRBJ2-3; 7 nucleotides align to TRBD2. The sequenced material came from naive CD4+ T cells sorted from blood. The subset here: CD45RA+ positively selected. The CDR3 loop reads CAWTSGLTDTQYF. The CDR3 nucleotides read TGTGCCTGGACTAGCGGCCTTACAGATACGCAGTATTTT.